A single sample gave rise to the 23 T cell receptor beta chains below, sequenced in a study of cytomegalovirus exposure and HLA in healthy donors. PCR used 60 Vbeta primers and 13 Jbeta primers. Measured with immunoSEQ multiplex PCR; TCRdb has only the in-frame clones, and not every one. The repertoire holds about 160,000 clones, with 80% as singletons. Sample: PBMCs. The source of these receptors is a man between 25 and 39 years old in good health and CMV-seronegative.

The chain recombines TRBV6-1 with TRBJ2-1; TRBD1 matches 7 bases. Germline CDR1 and CDR2: MNHNS and SASEGT. The V gene end was trimmed by 6 bases and the J gene end by 4 bases; junction bases not matched to a gene: 3. The CDR3 totals 13 residues. The CDR3 loop is CASRGTEYNEQFF. CDR3 DNA sequence: TGTGCCAGCAGGGGGACAGAGTACAATGAGCAGTTCTTC.

V gene TRBV6-4 combines with J gene TRBJ2-1; TRBD2 aligns across 13 bases. The V segment lost 6 bases and the J segment 8 bases; nucleotides outside the gene matches: 7. The CDR3 has 15 residues. Germline CDR1 reads MRHNA; CDR2 reads SNTAGT. The CDR3 protein is CASRATSGGADEQFF. CDR3 nucleotide sequence: TGTGCCAGCAGAGCAACTAGCGGGGGGGCCGATGAGCAGTTCTTC.

A few counts support this clone. This chain joins TRBV9 and TRBJ1-2; weak D call: TRBD1 (5 bases). The germline CDR1 and CDR2 sequences are SGDLS and YYNGEE. The CDR3 length is 14 residues. V dropped 0 bases and J dropped 5 bases, with 11 bases sitting between them. This CDR3 is CASSVDGGSYGYTF. DNA of the CDR3: TGTGCCAGCAGCGTAGACGGGGGGTCTTATGGCTACACCTTC.

The chain recombines TRBV27 with TRBJ2-7; possibly TRBD2 for D (7 bases). The germline CDR1 and CDR2 sequences are MNHEY and SMNVEV (reference sequence). V was clipped by 5 bases and J by 5 bases, with 22 bases between them. The CDR3 is 16 amino acids. The CDR3 loop is CASSPSGGWGPNEQYF. The CDR3 nucleotides read TGTGCCAGCAGTCCCTCCGGGGGGTGGGGGCCTAACGAGCAGTACTTC.

The V gene is TRBV18, the J gene TRBJ1-5, with D tentatively TRBD1 (6 bases). The CDR3 loop spans 15 amino acids. V lost 3 bases to trimming and J lost 7 bases, with 16 bases between them. From germline, CDR1 is KGHSH and CDR2 LQKENI. In nucleotides, the CDR3 is TGTGCCAGCTCACCGAACAGGGAAGTAGGACAGCCCCAGCATTTT. Translating gives CASSPNREVGQPQHF. The full variable domain, with the rest looked up from reference TRBV18 and TRBJ1-5, is NAGVMQNPRHLVRRRGQEARLRCSPMKGHSHVYWYRQLPEEGLKFMVYLQKENIIDESGMPKERFSAEFPKEGPSILRIQQVVRGDSAAYFCASSPNREVGQPQHFGDGTRLSIL.

The CDR3 loop reads CASSEGQGGRKPQHF. CDR3 in DNA: TGTGCCAGCAGTGAAGGTCAAGGGGGACGCAAGCCCCAGCATTTT. V is TRBV2 and J is TRBJ1-5; possibly TRBD1 for D (6 bases). CDR1 is SNHLY and CDR2 is FYNNEI in the germline V gene. CDR3 length: 15 amino acids. The V gene lost 1 base and the J gene lost 8 bases, with 15 bases spanning the gap.

J is TRBJ2-7 and V is TRBV7-2, with TRBD1 as a possible D gene (5 bases). There are 14 residues in the CDR3. In germline, CDR1 is SGHTA, CDR2 FQGNSA. Trimming removed 5 bases from V and 0 bases from J, with 11 bases in between. CDR3: CASSPRQLSYEQYF. The CDR3 DNA follows: TGTGCCAGCAGCCCCCGACAGCTCTCCTACGAGCAGTACTTC. The full variable domain, in which reference TRBV7-2 and TRBJ2-7 provide the parts outside the CDR3, is GAGVSQSPSNKVTEKGKDVELRCDPISGHTALYWYRQSLGQGLEFLIYFQGNSAPDKSGLPSDRFSAERTGGSVSTLTIQRTQQEDSAVYLCASSPRQLSYEQYFGPGTRLTVT.

The V gene is TRBV5-6, the J gene TRBJ1-2; D uncertain. Germline CDR1 SGHDT, CDR2 YYEEEE. This CDR3 spans 16 amino acids. V lost 0 bases and J 4 bases, leaving 16 bases between the germline ends. As DNA, the CDR3 is TGTGCCAGCAGCTTGGCTGGAGGACCGAGTCTCTATGGCTACACCTTC. This codes for CASSLAGGPSLYGYTF.

The chain is built from TRBV5-4 and TRBJ2-7; 11 nucleotides align to TRBD2. V shed 6 bases and J 4 bases; nucleotides not matched to a gene: 18. The germline gives CDR1 SGHNT, CDR2 YYREEE (reference sequence). This CDR3 has 18 amino acids. The CDR3 bases are TGTGCCAGCACCTCGGGGGGTAGCGGGGGGGCCAGACGATACGAGCAGTACTTC. Amino acids: CASTSGGSGGARRYEQYF.

This chain joins TRBV30 and TRBJ1-2; a weak D match, TRBD1 (6 bases). The CDR3 contains 13 residues. V lost 1 base to trimming and J lost 8 bases, with 14 bases between them. Looked up from germline, CDR1 is GTSNPN and CDR2 is SVGIG (reference sequence). CDR3 sequence (DNA): TGTGCCTGGAGTGGCCCGACAGGATACGGCTACACCTTC. Amino acid sequence: CAWSGPTGYGYTF.

Concerning this clone itself: Relative to the germline gene, one junction end is altered; a read error may explain this. The chain is built from TRBV27 and TRBJ2-5, with D perhaps TRBD1 (5 bases). The germline V gene has CDR1 MNHEY and CDR2 SMNVEV (reference sequence). This CDR3 spans 15 amino acids. CDR3: CASSLSIGAQGTQYF. CDR3 in DNA: TGTGCCAGCAGTTTATCGATTGGGGCCCAAGGGACCCAGTACTTC.

The gene calls are TRBV28 and TRBJ1-2; TRBD1 matches at 8 bases. V shed 8 bases and J 4 bases; nucleotides not matched to a gene: 12. In germline, CDR1 is MDHEN, CDR2 SYDVKM. The CDR3 extends over 15 amino acids. The CDR3 DNA sequence: TGTGCCAGCGTCTCCCTTGGACAGGGCCCCTATGGCTACACCTTC. As protein: CASVSLGQGPYGYTF.

This rearrangement joins TRBV7-2 to TRBJ2-7; maybe TRBD2 (5 bases). Looked up from germline, CDR1 is SGHTA and CDR2 is FQGNSA. The CDR3 is 14 residues long. V lost 3 bases, J lost 3 bases, and 12 bases lay in between. The DNA of the CDR3 is TGTGCCAGCAGCTTGGCGGAGGCAGTCTACGAGCAGTACTTC. Translation gives CASSLAEAVYEQYF.

V usage is TRBV27 and J usage is TRBJ2-1; TRBD2 matches at 14 bases. Germline V CDR1 and CDR2: MNHEY, SMNVEV (reference sequence). This CDR3 spans 14 amino acids. Trimming took 6 bases from V and 7 from J; bases not matched to a gene: 2. CDR3 sequence (DNA): TGTGCCAGCAGGGGGACTAGCGGGAGAAATGAGCAGTTCTTC. This translates into CASRGTSGRNEQFF.

The gene calls are TRBV19 and TRBJ2-5; TRBD1 is a possible D gene (5 bases). The better agreement between TRBJ2-7 and the DNA end casts doubt on the J call. Per germline, CDR1 LNHDA and CDR2 SQIVND (reference sequence). CDR3 length: 13 residues. This CDR3 reads CASSPTVSYEQYF. In nucleotides, the CDR3 is TGTGCCAGTAGTCCGACAGTTTCCTACGAGCAGTACTTC.

This clone was picked up one time. V gene TRBV20-1 combines with J gene TRBJ2-1; 7 bases agree with TRBD2. Germline V lookup: CDR1 DFQATT, CDR2 SNEGSKA (reference sequence). This CDR3 contains 11 residues. The V gene end was trimmed by 7 bases and the J gene end by 6 bases; junction bases not matched to a gene: 3. As DNA, the CDR3 is TGCAGTGGGGGACTACTCAATGAGCAGTTCTTC. This translates into CSGGLLNEQFF.

This sequence joins TRBV10-2 and TRBJ1-1, with 9 bases that match TRBD1. V dropped 7 bases and J dropped 1; count of bases not matched to a gene: 10. This CDR3 region has 16 residues. Germline V lookup: CDR1 WSHSY, CDR2 SAAADI. The CDR3 loop reads CASTLYSGQGNTEAFF. In DNA, the CDR3 is TGCGCCAGCACTCTGTATTCGGGACAGGGGAACACTGAAGCTTTCTTT.

This chain joins TRBV27 and TRBJ2-1; D not resolved. Between the trimmed V and J ends, which lost 3 bases and 4 bases, there was a span of 13 bases. The CDR3 spans 15 residues. Germline V gene lookup returns CDR1 MNHEY and CDR2 SMNVEV (reference sequence). CDR3 sequence reads: CASSFQPSLYNEQFF. In DNA form, the CDR3 reads TGTGCCAGCAGTTTCCAGCCTAGTCTATACAATGAGCAGTTCTTC.

In its sample, this clone was seen a few times. This rearrangement joins TRBV27 to TRBJ2-2; 7 bases are shared with TRBD1. The CDR3 contains 16 residues. CDR1 is MNHEY and CDR2 is SMNVEV in the germline V gene (reference sequence). The V gene end was trimmed by 6 bases and the J gene end by 9 bases; junction bases not matched to a gene: 16. CDR3 in DNA: TGTGCCAGCAGCCGTACCGGGACAGCTACTATCCGGGAGCTGTTTTTT. Its translation is CASSRTGTATIRELFF.

V and J are TRBV13 and TRBJ2-5, with 9 bases identical to TRBD2. Germline values: CDR1 PRHDT, CDR2 FYEKMQ (reference sequence). Germline trimming cut 2 bases from V and 5 bases from J; bases unmatched to any gene: 21. The CDR3 has 20 residues. The CDR3 DNA is TGTGCCAGCAGCTTAACTTATGGGAAACTAGCGGGTCCGGACGTGGAGACCCAGTACTTC. Translating gives CASSLTYGKLAGPDVETQYF.

V gene TRBV30 combines with J gene TRBJ2-3; 9 bases agree with TRBD1. The CDR3 is made up of 16 amino acids. J was trimmed by 4 bases and V by 4 bases; bases with no gene match: 12. The V gene's germline CDR1 is GTSNPN and CDR2 SVGIG (reference sequence). The CDR3 reads CAWIGPNRGRADTQYF. The CDR3 DNA reads as TGTGCCTGGATAGGTCCGAACAGGGGGCGTGCAGATACGCAGTATTTT.

The chain recombines TRBV19 with TRBJ1-2, with D possibly matching TRBD1 (5 bases). Germline lookup yields CDR1 LNHDA and CDR2 SQIVND (reference sequence). V lost 4 bases and J lost 7, with 16 bases in between. The CDR3 spans 14 residues. This CDR3 is CASSTRRGAGGYTF. CDR3 nucleotides: TGTGCCAGTAGTACCCGACGCGGGGCGGGTGGCTACACCTTC.

This chain uses TRBV7-9 with TRBJ1-1; D gene ambiguous. This CDR3 has 16 residues. Trimming pared 1 base from V and 0 bases from J, leaving 12 bases between. Germline V lookup: CDR1 SEHNR, CDR2 FQNEAQ (reference sequence). Here the CDR3 reads CASSLDLGGLNTEAFF. The DNA of the CDR3 is TGTGCCAGCAGCTTAGATTTGGGAGGGTTGAACACTGAAGCTTTCTTT.